This T cell receptor beta chain was observed in a study of cytomegalovirus exposure and HLA in healthy donors. Study as a whole: Some 180 million T cells yielded 100 million or so unique TCR beta sequences in earlier analysis.

Study-wide results and caveats: The CMV antigen specificity of a few CMV-associated chains was confirmed through in vitro analysis. One variant, a missense change in DCLRE1C, was linked in a later analysis to TCR beta V- and J-gene trimming.

On this clone itself: No antigen is known for it.

This cohort consisted of healthy bone marrow donors. The PCR contained 60 Vbeta and 13 Jbeta primers. Sequencing was performed with immunoSEQ multiplex PCR; in TCRdb, only in-frame clones are kept and a portion is missing. The repertoire includes about 140,000 clones, roughly 75% of them detected once, and 3% to 3.5% sits in the top ten. The sample comprised PBMCs. The source is a man aged 40-49 years in good health and CMV-seronegative.

The CDR3 reads CASSYAGGDDLETQYF. CDR3 nucleotide sequence: TGTGCCAGCAGTTACGCCGGGGGGGATGATTTGGAGACCCAGTACTTC. The J gene is TRBJ2-5, the V gene TRBV6-5, with 8 bases aligning to TRBD2. Trimming removed 2 bases from V and 5 bases from J; junction bases left unmatched: 10. The CDR3 sequence is 16 residues long. The germline V gene has CDR1 MNHEY and CDR2 SVGAGI.